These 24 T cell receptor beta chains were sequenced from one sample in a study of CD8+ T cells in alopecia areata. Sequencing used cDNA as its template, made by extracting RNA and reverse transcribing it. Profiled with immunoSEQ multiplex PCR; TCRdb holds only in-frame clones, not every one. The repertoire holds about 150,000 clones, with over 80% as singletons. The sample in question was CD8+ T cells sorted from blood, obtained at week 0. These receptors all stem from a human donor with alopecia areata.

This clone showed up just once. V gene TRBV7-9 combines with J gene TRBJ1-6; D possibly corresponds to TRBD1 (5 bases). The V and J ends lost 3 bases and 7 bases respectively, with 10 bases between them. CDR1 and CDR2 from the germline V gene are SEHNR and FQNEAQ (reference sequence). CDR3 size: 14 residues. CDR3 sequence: CASSFRQSNSPLHF. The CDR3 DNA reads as TGTGCCAGCAGCTTTCGACAGTCCAATTCACCCCTCCACTTT.

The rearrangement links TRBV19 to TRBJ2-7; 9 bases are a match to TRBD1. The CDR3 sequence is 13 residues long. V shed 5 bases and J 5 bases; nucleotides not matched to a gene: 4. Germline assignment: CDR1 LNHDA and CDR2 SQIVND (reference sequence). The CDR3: CASSLTGGNEQYF. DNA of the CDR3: TGTGCCAGTAGTCTAACAGGGGGCAACGAGCAGTACTTC.

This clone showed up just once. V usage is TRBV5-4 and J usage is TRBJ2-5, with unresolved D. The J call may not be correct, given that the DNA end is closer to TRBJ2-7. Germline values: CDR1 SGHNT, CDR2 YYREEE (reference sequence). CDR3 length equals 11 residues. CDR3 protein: CASSLDDEQYF. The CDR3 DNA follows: TGTGCCAGCAGCTTGGATGACGAGCAGTACTTC.

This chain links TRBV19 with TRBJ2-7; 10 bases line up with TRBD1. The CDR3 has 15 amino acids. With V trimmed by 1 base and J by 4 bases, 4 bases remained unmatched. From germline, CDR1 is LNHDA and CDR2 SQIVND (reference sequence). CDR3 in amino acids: CASSIGQGAGYEQYF. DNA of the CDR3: TGTGCCAGTAGTATAGGACAGGGGGCAGGATACGAGCAGTACTTC.

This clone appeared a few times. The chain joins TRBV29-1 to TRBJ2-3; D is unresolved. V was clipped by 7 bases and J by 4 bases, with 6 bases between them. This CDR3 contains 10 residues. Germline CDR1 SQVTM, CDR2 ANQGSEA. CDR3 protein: CSASSDTQYF. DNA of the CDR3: TGCAGCGCCTCGTCAGATACGCAGTATTTT.

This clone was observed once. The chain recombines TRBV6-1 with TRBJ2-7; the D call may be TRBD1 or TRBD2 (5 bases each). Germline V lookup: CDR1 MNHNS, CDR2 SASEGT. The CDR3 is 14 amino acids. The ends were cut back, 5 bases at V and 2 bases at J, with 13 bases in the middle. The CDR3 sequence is CASSPWDQTYEQYF. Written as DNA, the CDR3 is TGTGCCAGCAGTCCGTGGGACCAGACCTACGAGCAGTACTTC.

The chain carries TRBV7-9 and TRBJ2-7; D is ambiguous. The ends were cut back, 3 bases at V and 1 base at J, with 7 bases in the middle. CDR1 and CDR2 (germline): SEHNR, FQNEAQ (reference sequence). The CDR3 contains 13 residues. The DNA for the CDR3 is TGTGCCAGCAGCTTGGGTATATCCTACGAGCAGTACTTC. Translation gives CASSLGISYEQYF.

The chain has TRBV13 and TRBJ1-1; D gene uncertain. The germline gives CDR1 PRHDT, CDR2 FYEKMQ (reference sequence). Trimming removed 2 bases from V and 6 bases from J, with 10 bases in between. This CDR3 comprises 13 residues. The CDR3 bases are TGTGCCAGCAGCTTAATAGGCCAGGCTGAAGCTTTCTTT. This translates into CASSLIGQAEAFF.

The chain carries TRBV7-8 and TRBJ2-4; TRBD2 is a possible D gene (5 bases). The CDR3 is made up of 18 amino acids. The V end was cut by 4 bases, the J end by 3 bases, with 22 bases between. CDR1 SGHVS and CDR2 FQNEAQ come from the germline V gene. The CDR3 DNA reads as TGTGCCAGCAGCTCCCAAGCGTCCTGGGAGTGGGGCAAAAACATTCAGTACTTC. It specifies CASSSQASWEWGKNIQYF. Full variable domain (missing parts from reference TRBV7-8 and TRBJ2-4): GAGVSQSPRYKVAKRGQDVALRCDPISGHVSLFWYQQALGQGPEFLTYFQNEAQLDKSGLPSDRFFAERPEGSVSTLKIQRTQQEDSAVYLCASSSQASWEWGKNIQYFGAGTRLSVL.

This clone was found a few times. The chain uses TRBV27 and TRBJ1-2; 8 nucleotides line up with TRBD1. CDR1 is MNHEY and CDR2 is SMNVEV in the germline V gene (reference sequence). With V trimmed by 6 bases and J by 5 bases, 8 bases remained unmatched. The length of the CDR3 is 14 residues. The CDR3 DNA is TGTGCCAGCAGCCCCGGACAGGGCTCTTATGGCTACACCTTC. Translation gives CASSPGQGSYGYTF.

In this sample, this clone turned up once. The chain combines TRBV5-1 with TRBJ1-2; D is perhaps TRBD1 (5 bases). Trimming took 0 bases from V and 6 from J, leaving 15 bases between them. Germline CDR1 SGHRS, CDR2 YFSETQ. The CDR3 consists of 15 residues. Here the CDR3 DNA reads TGCGCCAGCAGCTTGGATGGGCCGGCGGGGCATGGCTACACCTTC. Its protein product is CASSLDGPAGHGYTF.

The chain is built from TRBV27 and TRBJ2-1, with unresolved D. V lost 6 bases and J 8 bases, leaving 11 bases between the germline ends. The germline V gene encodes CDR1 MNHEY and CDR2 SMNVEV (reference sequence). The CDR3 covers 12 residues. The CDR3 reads CASSPLADEQFF. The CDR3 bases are TGTGCCAGCAGCCCCTTAGCCGATGAGCAGTTCTTC.

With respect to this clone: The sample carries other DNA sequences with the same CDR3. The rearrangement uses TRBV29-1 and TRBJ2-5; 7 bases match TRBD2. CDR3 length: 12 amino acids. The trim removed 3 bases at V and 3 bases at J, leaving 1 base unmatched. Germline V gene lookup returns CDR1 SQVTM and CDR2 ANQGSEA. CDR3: CSVEGGEETQYF. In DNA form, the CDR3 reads TGCAGCGTTGAGGGAGGGGAAGAGACCCAGTACTTC.

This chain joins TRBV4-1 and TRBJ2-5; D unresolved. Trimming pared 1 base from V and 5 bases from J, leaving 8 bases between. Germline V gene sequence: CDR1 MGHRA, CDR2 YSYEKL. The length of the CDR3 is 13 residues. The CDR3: CASSQVDGETQYF. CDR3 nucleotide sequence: TGCGCCAGCAGCCAAGTCGACGGGGAGACCCAGTACTTC.

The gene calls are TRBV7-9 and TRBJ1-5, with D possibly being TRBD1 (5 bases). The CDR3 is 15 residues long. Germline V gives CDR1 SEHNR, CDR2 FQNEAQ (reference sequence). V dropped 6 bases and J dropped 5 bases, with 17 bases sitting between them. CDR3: CASSSDSTADQPQHF. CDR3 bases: TGTGCCAGCAGTTCAGACTCGACAGCCGATCAGCCCCAGCATTTT.

The CDR3: CASSQQQTYEQYF. The CDR3 coding sequence is TGCGCCAGCAGCCAGCAACAGACCTACGAGCAGTACTTC. The chain has TRBV4-1 and TRBJ2-7; D gene uncertain. This CDR3 has 13 residues. The germline V gene has CDR1 MGHRA and CDR2 YSYEKL. V was cut by 3 bases and J by 2 bases, with 8 bases left in between.

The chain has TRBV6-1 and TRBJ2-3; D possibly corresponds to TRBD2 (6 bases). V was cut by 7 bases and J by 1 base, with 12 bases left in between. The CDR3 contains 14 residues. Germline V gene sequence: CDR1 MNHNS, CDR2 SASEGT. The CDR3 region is CASIGRGGTDTQYF. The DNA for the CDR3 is TGTGCCAGCATCGGGCGGGGAGGCACAGATACGCAGTATTTT.

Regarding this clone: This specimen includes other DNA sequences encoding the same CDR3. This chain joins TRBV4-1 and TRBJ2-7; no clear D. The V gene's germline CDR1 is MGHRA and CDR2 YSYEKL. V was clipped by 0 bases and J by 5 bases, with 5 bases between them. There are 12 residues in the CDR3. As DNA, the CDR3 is TGCGCCAGCAGCCAAGATAGTGACGAGCAGTACTTC. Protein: CASSQDSDEQYF.

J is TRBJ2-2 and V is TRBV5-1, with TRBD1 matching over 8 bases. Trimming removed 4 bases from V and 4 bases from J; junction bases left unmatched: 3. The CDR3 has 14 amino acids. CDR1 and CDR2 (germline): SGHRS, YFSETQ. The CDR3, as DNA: TGCGCCAGCAGCGCCACAGGGGGCACCGGGGAGCTGTTTTTT. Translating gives CASSATGGTGELFF. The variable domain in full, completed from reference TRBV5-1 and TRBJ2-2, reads KAGVTQTPRYLIKTRGQQVTLSCSPISGHRSVSWYQQTPGQGLQFLFEYFSETQRNKGNFPGRFSGRQFSNSRSEMNVSTLELGDSALYLCASSATGGTGELFFGEGSRLTVL.

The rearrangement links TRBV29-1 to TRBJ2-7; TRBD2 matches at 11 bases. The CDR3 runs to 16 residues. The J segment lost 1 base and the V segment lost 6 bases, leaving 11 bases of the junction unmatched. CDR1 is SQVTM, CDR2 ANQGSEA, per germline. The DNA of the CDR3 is TGCAGCGTAGAGGTTCCGGGACTAGCGGAATCCTACGAGCAGTACTTC. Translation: CSVEVPGLAESYEQYF.

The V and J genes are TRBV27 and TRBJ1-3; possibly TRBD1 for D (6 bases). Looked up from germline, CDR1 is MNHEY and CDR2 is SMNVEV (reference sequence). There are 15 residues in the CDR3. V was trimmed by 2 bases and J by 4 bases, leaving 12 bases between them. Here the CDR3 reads CASSLRGMRGNTIYF. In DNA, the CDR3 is TGTGCCAGCAGTTTAAGGGGGATGAGAGGAAACACCATATATTTT.

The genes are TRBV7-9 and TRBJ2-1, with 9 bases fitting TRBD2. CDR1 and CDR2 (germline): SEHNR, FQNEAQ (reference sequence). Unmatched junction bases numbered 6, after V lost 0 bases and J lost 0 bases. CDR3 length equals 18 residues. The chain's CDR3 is CASSLASGSHLSYNEQFF. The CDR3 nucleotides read TGTGCCAGCAGCTTAGCTAGCGGGAGCCACCTCTCCTACAATGAGCAGTTCTTC.

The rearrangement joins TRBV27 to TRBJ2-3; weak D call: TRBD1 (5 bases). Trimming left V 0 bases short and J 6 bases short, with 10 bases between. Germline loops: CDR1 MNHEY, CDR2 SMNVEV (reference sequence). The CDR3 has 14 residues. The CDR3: CASSLSGPGDTQYF. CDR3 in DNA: TGTGCCAGCAGTTTATCAGGGCCAGGGGATACGCAGTATTTT.

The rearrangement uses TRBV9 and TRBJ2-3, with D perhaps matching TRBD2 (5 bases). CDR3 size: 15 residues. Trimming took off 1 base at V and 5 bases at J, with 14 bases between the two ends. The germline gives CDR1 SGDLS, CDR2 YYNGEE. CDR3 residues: CASSVMGGFGDTQYF. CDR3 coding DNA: TGTGCCAGCAGCGTAATGGGCGGGTTTGGAGATACGCAGTATTTT.